Listed below are T cell receptor beta chains from one sample, sequenced in a study of cytomegalovirus exposure and HLA in healthy donors. The protocol was immunoSEQ multiplex PCR, while the TCRdb copy is restricted to in-frame clones and leaves out a portion. Altogether fewer than 140,000 clones are present, less than 90% being singletons, with the ten largest covering 1.5% to 2%. The sequencing input was PBMCs. All receptors come from a woman under 30 in good health and CMV-seropositive. The CDR3 runs from the conserved cysteine through the conserved F or W. A D gene is named only where the DNA matches it firmly. Rows give clone size only sometimes, using once, few, many, or a class for an expanded clone.

V	size	D	J	DNA	CDR3
TRBV28	-	TRBD1	TRBJ1-5	TGTGCCAGCAGCGACAGGGGGGCATATAGCAATCAGCCCCAGCATTTT	CASSDRGAYSNQPQHF
TRBV28	-	TRBD1	TRBJ1-2	TGTGCCAGCAGTTTATGGGACAGGAACTATGGCTACACCTTC	CASSLWDRNYGYTF
TRBV2	-	-	TRBJ1-5	TGTGCCAGCAGTGAACGAGACATGGACAATCAGCCCCAGCATTTT	CASSERDMDNQPQHF
TRBV5-6	-	TRBD2	TRBJ2-1	TGTGCCAGCAGCTACGGGACTAGCTACAATGAGCAGTTCTTC	CASSYGTSYNEQFF
TRBV19	-	TRBD1	TRBJ1-5	TGTGCCAGTAGTATAGAACGGACAGGGGAGAATCAGCCCCAGCATTTT	CASSIERTGENQPQHF
TRBV4-1	-	TRBD1	TRBJ2-1	TGCGCCAGCAGCCAGACAGGGAATGAGCAGTTCTTC	CASSQTGNEQFF
TRBV28	-	-	TRBJ1-3	TGTGCCAGCAGTCCCTTCTCTGGAAACACCATATATTTT	CASSPFSGNTIYF
TRBV10-3	-	TRBD1	TRBJ2-2	TGTGCCACGAAATTCAGGGGGCCTAGCGGGGAGCTGTTTTTT	CATKFRGPSGELFF
TRBV28	-	TRBD1	TRBJ2-7	TGTGCCAGCAGTTCCGCCTTGGGACAGTCAACCTACGAGCAGTACTTC	CASSSALGQSTYEQYF
TRBV14	-	-	TRBJ1-4	TGTGCCAGCAGCCAAGACAGGTACCGTGAAAAACTGTTTTTT	CASSQDRYREKLFF
TRBV19	-	TRBD1	TRBJ1-6	TGTGCCAGTAGTGCCTGGGACAGGGAACCCTATAATTCACCCCTCCACTTT	CASSAWDREPYNSPLHF
TRBV7-2	-	TRBD1	TRBJ2-5	TGTGCCAGCCGAGAACCCGGACAGGGCCAAGAGACCCAGTACTTC	CASREPGQGQETQYF
TRBV19	once	-	TRBJ2-2	TGTGCCAGTAGTATCGGCCAGGCGAACACCGGGGAGCTGTTTTTT	CASSIGQANTGELFF
TRBV18	-	-	TRBJ1-1	TGTGCCAGCTCACCACCGTCCAGGGGCTCTAACACTGAAGCTTTCTTT	CASSPPSRGSNTEAFF
TRBV19	-	TRBD2	TRBJ2-1	TGTGCCAGTAGTGAGCTAGCGGGGGGCCCGAGCTCCTACAATGAGCAGTTCTTC	CASSELAGGPSSYNEQFF
TRBV4-1	few	-	TRBJ2-7	TGCGCCAGCAGCCCGACAGGTCCCAGCTCCTACGAGCAGTACTTC	CASSPTGPSSYEQYF
TRBV15	-	-	TRBJ2-3	TGTGCCACCAGCACACTCTCCAACAGCGGGGATACGCAGTATTTT	CATSTLSNSGDTQYF
TRBV5-4	-	-	TRBJ1-2	TGTGCCAGCAGCTCGACAGGCGACTATGGCTACACCTTC	CASSSTGDYGYTF
TRBV28	-	TRBD1	TRBJ2-1	TGTGCCAGCCCCCCCCGAGGACAGGCTTACAATGAGCAGTTCTTC	CASPPRGQAYNEQFF
TRBV6-5	-	-	TRBJ1-2	TGTGCCAGCAGTGCCTCAGGCTTAAACTATGGCTACACCTTC	CASSASGLNYGYTF
TRBV7-2	-	-	TRBJ1-2	TGTGCCAGCAGCTTTTCCGGCACAGGGCAACGTGGCTACACCTTC	CASSFSGTGQRGYTF
TRBV2	-	TRBD1	TRBJ1-3	TGTGCCAGCAGTCGTGAACAGGGGACCTCTGGAAACACCATATATTTT	CASSREQGTSGNTIYF
TRBV7-2	-	-	TRBJ1-1	TGTGCCAGCAGTCCACAGGGCTCGAACACTGAAGCTTTCTTT	CASSPQGSNTEAFF
TRBV29-1	-	TRBD1	TRBJ2-2	TGCAGCGTAATCCACCGGGACAGTAGAAACACCGGGGAGCTGTTTTTT	CSVIHRDSRNTGELFF
TRBV9	-	TRBD2	TRBJ2-3	TGTGCCAGCAGGCCCGGGGGGGCCGGAGATACGCAGTATTTT	CASRPGGAGDTQYF
TRBV7-6	once	TRBD1	TRBJ2-7	TGTGCCAGCAGCTTACAGGGGGCGGGAGAGCAGTACTTC	CASSLQGAGEQYF
TRBV29-1	-	TRBD1	TRBJ1-4	TGCAGCGTTGATGACGGGACAGGAGAGGAAAAACTGTTTTTT	CSVDDGTGEEKLFF
TRBV5-8	-	TRBD1	TRBJ2-2	TGTGCCAGCAGCTTGGGGTTGCAGGGGGCAAACACCGGGGAGCTGTTTTTT	CASSLGLQGANTGELFF
TRBV2	-	-	TRBJ1-6	TGTGCCAGCAGTCAGAAATACCAAAATAATTCACCCCTCCACTTT	CASSQKYQNNSPLHF
TRBV27	-	TRBD1	TRBJ2-3	TGTGCCAGCAGTTTTAGGGCGGGACAGGGGGCAGATACGCAGTATTTT	CASSFRAGQGADTQYF
TRBV7-9	-	-	TRBJ2-1	TGTGCCAGCAGCCCACGGGAGCAGTTCTTC	CASSPREQFF
TRBV28	-	-	TRBJ2-1	TGTGCCAGCATTAAACCACAGGGAGGGGAATTGTTCTTC	CASIKPQGGELFF
TRBV5-8	once	-	TRBJ2-1	TGTGCCAGCAGGGGCGGACTCCGCTCCTACAATGAGCAGTTCTTC	CASRGGLRSYNEQFF
TRBV18	-	-	TRBJ1-3	TGTGCCAGCTCACCACTATCTGAGATTTCTGGAAACACCATATATTTT	CASSPLSEISGNTIYF
TRBV4-2	-	-	TRBJ1-5	TGTGCCAGCAGAGAGACAGATTATAGCAATCAGCCCCAGCATTTT	CASRETDYSNQPQHF
TRBV28	-	TRBD1	TRBJ2-6	TGTGCCAGCAGTTTATATCCGGGACAGCCCACCTCTGGGGCCAACGTCCTGACTTTC	CASSLYPGQPTSGANVLTF
TRBV9	-	TRBD1	TRBJ1-6	TGTGCCAGCAGCGAGGGAGACAGGGGTTCCTATAATTCACCCCTCCACTTT	CASSEGDRGSYNSPLHF
TRBV2	-	-	TRBJ2-1	TGTGCCAGCAAGCCCCGGGACTCAAGATACAATGAGCAGTTCTTC	CASKPRDSRYNEQFF
TRBV28	-	-	TRBJ2-3	TGTGCCAGCAGTCCCAAGGGGTACGGCACAGATACGCAGTATTTT	CASSPKGYGTDTQYF
TRBV19	-	TRBD1	TRBJ1-2	TGTGCCAGTAGTACTCCCCACAGGGGAGAGTATGGCTACACCTTC	CASSTPHRGEYGYTF
TRBV6-1	-	-	TRBJ1-1	TGTGCCAGCAGTCGGGGAACGGAACCGAACACTGAAGCTTTCTTT	CASSRGTEPNTEAFF
TRBV9	-	TRBD1	TRBJ2-7	TGTGCCAGCAGCGGCTCAGGGACAGCCAACACCTACGAGCAGTACTTC	CASSGSGTANTYEQYF
TRBV28	-	TRBD1	TRBJ1-3	TGTGCCAGCAGCCCGGGACAGGTCTCTGGAAACACCATATATTTT	CASSPGQVSGNTIYF
TRBV7-6	-	-	TRBJ1-4	TGTGCCAGCAGCTTAAGGACAGATGGGGGAGCTAATGAAAAACTGTTTTTT	CASSLRTDGGANEKLFF
TRBV27	-	-	TRBJ1-1	TGTGCCAGCAGTTTCGGGGAGAGGACTGAAGCTTTCTTT	CASSFGERTEAFF
TRBV7-2	-	TRBD2	TRBJ2-5	TGTGCCAGCAGCTTAGCTGGCGGGGGTGTCCAAGAGACCCAGTACTTC	CASSLAGGGVQETQYF
TRBV11-2	-	-	TRBJ2-5	TGTGCCAGCAGCGCAAGCTCACTAGGACCGGGTGAGACCCAGTACTTC	CASSASSLGPGETQYF
TRBV28	-	-	TRBJ1-5	TGTGCCAGCAGGGAACAGGGCTTGGGCAATCAGCCCCAGCATTTT	CASREQGLGNQPQHF
TRBV28	-	TRBD1	TRBJ1-2	TGTGCCAGCAGTCTTAATGGGGCAGGGGGCTATGGCTACACCTTC	CASSLNGAGGYGYTF